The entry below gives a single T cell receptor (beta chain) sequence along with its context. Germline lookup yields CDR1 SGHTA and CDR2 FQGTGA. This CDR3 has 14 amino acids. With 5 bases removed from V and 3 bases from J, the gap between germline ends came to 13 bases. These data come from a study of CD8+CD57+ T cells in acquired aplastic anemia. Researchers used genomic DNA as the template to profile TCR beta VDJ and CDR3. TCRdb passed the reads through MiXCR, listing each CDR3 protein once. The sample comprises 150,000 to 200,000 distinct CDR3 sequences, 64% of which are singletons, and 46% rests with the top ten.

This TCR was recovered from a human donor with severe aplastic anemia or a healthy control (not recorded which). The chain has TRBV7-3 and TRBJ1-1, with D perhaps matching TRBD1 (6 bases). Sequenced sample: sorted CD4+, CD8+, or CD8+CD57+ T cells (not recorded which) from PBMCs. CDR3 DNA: TGTGCCAGCAGCCCCGAGGGGGAAGACACTGAAGCTTTCTTT. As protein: CASSPEGEDTEAFF. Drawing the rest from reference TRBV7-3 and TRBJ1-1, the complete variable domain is GAGVSQTPSNKVTEKGKYVELRCDPISGHTALYWYRQSLGQGPEFLIYFQGTGAADDSGLPNDRFFAVRPEGSVSTLKIQRTERGDSAVYLCASSPEGEDTEAFFGQGTRLTVV.